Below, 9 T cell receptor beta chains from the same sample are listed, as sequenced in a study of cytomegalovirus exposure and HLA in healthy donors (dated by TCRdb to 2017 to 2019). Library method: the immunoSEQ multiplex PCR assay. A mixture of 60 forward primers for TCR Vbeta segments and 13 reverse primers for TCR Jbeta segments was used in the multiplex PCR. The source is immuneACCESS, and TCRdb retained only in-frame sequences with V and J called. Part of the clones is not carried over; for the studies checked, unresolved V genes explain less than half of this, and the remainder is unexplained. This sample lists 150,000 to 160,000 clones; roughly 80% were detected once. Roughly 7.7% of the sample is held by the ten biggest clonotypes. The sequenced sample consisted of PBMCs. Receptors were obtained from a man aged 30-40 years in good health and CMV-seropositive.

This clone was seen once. This chain's CDR3 is CSVAVAGGYEQYF. The CDR3 DNA reads TGCAGCGTTGCGGTAGCGGGAGGGTACGAGCAGTACTTC. The chain couples TRBV29-1 to TRBJ2-7; 11 bases fit TRBD2. Per germline, CDR1 SQVTM and CDR2 ANQGSEA. The CDR3 spans 13 residues. Trimming removed 4 bases from V and 4 bases from J; junction bases left unmatched: 3.

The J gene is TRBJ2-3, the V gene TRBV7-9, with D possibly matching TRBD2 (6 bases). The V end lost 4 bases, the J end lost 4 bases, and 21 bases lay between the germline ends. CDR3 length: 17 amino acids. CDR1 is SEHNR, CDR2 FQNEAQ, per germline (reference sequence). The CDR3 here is CASSSNSAAGISDTQYF. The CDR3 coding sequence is TGTGCCAGCAGCTCAAATAGCGCGGCGGGGATCTCAGATACGCAGTATTTT.

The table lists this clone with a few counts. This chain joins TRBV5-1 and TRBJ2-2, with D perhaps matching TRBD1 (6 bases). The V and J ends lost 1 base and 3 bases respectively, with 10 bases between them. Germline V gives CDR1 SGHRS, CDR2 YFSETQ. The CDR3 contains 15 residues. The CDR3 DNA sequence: TGCGCCAGCAGCTTGACAGGGCCCTACACCGGGGAGCTGTTTTTT. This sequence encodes CASSLTGPYTGELFF.

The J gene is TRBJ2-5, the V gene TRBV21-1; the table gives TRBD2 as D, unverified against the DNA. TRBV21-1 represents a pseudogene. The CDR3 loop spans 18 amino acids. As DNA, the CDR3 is TGTGCCAGCAATTCAAAGGAGGGTATAAGTTTTATCGTAGAGACCCAGTACTTC. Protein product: CASNSKEGISFIVETQYF.

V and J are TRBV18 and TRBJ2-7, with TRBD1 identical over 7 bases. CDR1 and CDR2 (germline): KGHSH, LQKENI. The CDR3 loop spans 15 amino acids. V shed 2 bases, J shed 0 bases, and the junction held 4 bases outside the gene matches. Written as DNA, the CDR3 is TGTGCCAGCTCACCAGGGACAGAATCCTCCTACGAGCAGTACTTC. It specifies CASSPGTESSYEQYF.

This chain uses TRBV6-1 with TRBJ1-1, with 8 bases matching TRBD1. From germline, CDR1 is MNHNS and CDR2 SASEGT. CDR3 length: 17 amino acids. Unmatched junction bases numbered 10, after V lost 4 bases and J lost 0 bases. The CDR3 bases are TGTGCCAGCAGTGGAGAGAAGACAGGGGCTATGAACACTGAAGCTTTCTTT. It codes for CASSGEKTGAMNTEAFF.

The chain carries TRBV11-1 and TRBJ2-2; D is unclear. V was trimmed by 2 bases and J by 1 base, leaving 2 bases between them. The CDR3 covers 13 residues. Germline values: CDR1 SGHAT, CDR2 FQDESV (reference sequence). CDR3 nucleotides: TGTGCCAGCAGCTTACTGAACACCGGGGAGCTGTTTTTT. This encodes CASSLLNTGELFF.

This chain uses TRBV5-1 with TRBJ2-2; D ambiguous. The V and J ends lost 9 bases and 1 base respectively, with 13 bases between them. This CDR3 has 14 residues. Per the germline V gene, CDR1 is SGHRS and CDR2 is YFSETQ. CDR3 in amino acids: CATSPDWNTGELFF. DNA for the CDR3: TGCGCCACCTCCCCCGACTGGAACACCGGGGAGCTGTTTTTT.

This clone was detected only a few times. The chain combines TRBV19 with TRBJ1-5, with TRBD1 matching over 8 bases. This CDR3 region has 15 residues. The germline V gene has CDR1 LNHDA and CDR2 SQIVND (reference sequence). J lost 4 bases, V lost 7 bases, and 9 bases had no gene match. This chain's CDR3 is CASNQGARENQPQHF. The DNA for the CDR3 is TGTGCCAGTAACCAGGGGGCCAGGGAAAATCAGCCCCAGCATTTT.